The sequence of this T cell receptor (beta chain) was determined in a study of blood T cell repertoires in COVID-19. Germline V gene lookup returns CDR1 LNHDA and CDR2 SQIVND (reference sequence). V lost 3 bases to trimming and J lost 4 bases; unmatched junction nucleotides: 4. There are 14 residues in the CDR3. Using immunoSEQ multiplex PCR, the repertoire was profiled, and TCRdb retains in-frame clones only, with some absent. The sample shows around 250,000 clones, approximately 85% of them seen only once. Concerning this clone itself: This sample also contains other DNA sequences that code for the same CDR3.

Membership in each cohort depended on participant-reported clinical history. Donors in Cohort 3 who had recovered were those with two negative PCRs, healthcare professional clearance, or resolution of their symptoms. Input material: PBMCs or T cells enriched from blood (not recorded which). This chain uses TRBV19 with TRBJ1-1; 8 bases align to TRBD1. The clonotype was recovered from a woman between 50 and 59 years old who had recovered from COVID-19. In DNA form, the CDR3 reads TGTGCCAGTAGTATTACAGGGGGAGGCACTGAAGCTTTCTTT. It yields the protein CASSITGGGTEAFF.